The rows below give T cell receptor beta chains drawn from one sample of a study of human T cells and chemical hapten exposure. TCRdb re-called the RACE reads through MiXCR, storing one row per CDR3 protein. There are about 250,000 distinct CDR3 sequences in the sample; around 7% occur only once, and roughly 1.2% lies in the top ten. The material sequenced was whole blood, taken in connection with sensitization to the hapten diphenylcyclopropenone (DPC). These receptors were collected from a man between 18 and 29 years old with alopecia areata. Some clones in this sample may be carry-over from other donors' samples. Each CDR3 is given with its conserved first and last residue. A D gene is named only where the DNA matches it firmly. Size is stated for part of the rows, as once, few or many counts, or as a class when the clone is expanded.

j_call,d_call,v_call,clone_size,cdr3_aa,cdr3_nt
TRBJ1-6,TRBD1,TRBV12-3/TRBV12-4,many,CASSQDRLGSPLHF,TGTGCCAGCAGCCAGGACAGGCTAGGATCACCCCTCCACTTT
TRBJ1-1,NA,TRBV5-5,NA,CASSLSFFLNTEAFF,TGTGCCAGCAGCTTGTCGTTCTTCTTGAACACTGAAGCTTTCTTT
TRBJ2-1,TRBD2,TRBV6-2/TRBV6-3,few,CASRWGELAGELYNEQFF,TGTGCCAGCAGATGGGGGGAACTAGCGGGCGAACTTTACAATGAGCAGTTCTTC
TRBJ2-7,NA,TRBV27,few,CASSLMTSSYEQYF,TGTGCCAGCAGTTTAATGACTAGTTCGTACGAGCAGTACTTC
TRBJ2-3,TRBD1,TRBV4-3,few,CASSQDEGAFTDTQYF,TGCGCCAGCAGCCAAGACGAGGGGGCTTTCACAGATACGCAGTATTTT
TRBJ1-1,TRBD1,TRBV4-3,few,CASSLPVWEGAKTEAFF,TGCGCCAGCAGCCTACCCGTTTGGGAGGGGGCAAAGACTGAAGCTTTCTTT
TRBJ1-2,NA,TRBV4-1,few,CASSQDSGQHYGYTF,TGCGCCAGCAGCCAAGATTCCGGACAGCACTATGGCTACACCTTC
TRBJ2-1,TRBD2,TRBV20-1,few,CSGSGGDEQFF,TGCAGTGGCAGTGGGGGGGACGAGCAGTTCTTC
TRBJ1-1,NA,TRBV7-9,many,CASSLGTGLFTEAFF,TGTGCCAGCAGCTTAGGTACAGGGCTATTTACTGAAGCTTTCTTT
TRBJ2-5,NA,TRBV7-9,NA,CATALNSQETQYF,TGTGCCACCGCCTTGAATAGTCAAGAGACCCAGTACTTC
TRBJ2-3,TRBD2,TRBV10-3,NA,CAIRGDYLTDTQYF,TGTGCCATCAGGGGGGACTACCTCACAGATACGCAGTATTTT
TRBJ2-7,NA,TRBV7-2,few,CASSLGTGPREQYF,TGTGCCAGCAGCTTAGGGACGGGACCTCGAGAGCAGTACTTC